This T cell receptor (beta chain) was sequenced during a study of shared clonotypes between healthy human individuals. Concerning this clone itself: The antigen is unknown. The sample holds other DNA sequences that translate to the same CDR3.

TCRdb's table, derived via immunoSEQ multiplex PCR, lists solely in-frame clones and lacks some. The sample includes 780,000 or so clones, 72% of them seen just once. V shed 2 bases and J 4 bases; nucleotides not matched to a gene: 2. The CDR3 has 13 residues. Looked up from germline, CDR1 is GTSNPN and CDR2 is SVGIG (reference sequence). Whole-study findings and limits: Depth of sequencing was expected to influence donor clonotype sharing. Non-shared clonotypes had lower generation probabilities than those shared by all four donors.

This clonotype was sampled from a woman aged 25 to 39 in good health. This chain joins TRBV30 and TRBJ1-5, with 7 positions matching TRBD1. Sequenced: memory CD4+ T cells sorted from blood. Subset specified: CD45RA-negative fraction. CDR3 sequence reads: CAWSPGGNQPQHF. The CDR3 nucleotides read TGTGCCTGGAGTCCAGGGGGAAATCAGCCCCAGCATTTT.